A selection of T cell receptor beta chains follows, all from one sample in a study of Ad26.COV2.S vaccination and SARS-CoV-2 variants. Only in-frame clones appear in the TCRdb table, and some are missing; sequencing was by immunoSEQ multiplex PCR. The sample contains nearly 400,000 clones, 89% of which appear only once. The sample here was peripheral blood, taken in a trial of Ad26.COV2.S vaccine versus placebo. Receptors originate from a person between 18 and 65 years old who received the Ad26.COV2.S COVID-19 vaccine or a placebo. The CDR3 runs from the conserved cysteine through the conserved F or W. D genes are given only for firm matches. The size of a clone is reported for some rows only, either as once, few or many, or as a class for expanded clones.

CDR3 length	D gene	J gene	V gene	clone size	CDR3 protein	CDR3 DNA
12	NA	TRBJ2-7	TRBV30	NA	CAWARGGYEQYF	TGTGCCTGGGCCCGAGGGGGCTACGAGCAGTACTTC
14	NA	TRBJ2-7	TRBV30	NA	CAWRLLGQAYEQYF	TGTGCCTGGAGACTTCTAGGCCAGGCCTACGAGCAGTACTTC
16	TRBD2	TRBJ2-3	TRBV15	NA	CATSRDVGRETDTQYF	TGTGCCACCAGCAGAGACGTCGGGCGGGAGACAGATACGCAGTATTTT
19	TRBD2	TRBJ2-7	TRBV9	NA	CASSVGTGPAGGPSDEQYF	TGTGCCAGCAGCGTAGGTACAGGCCCAGCGGGAGGGCCCTCAGACGAGCAGTACTTC
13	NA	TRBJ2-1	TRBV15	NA	CATSRDTVKSQFF	TGTGCCACCAGCAGAGATACAGTTAAGTCGCAGTTCTTC
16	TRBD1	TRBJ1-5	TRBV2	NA	CASSLTGGEGNQPQHF	TGTGCCAGCAGCCTCACAGGGGGCGAGGGGAATCAGCCCCAGCATTTT
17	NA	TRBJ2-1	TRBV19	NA	CASNHANAPSSYNEQFF	TGTGCCAGTAACCACGCAAACGCGCCAAGCTCCTACAATGAGCAGTTCTTC
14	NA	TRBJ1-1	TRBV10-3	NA	CAISARQTNTEAFF	TGTGCCATCAGTGCTAGGCAGACGAACACTGAAGCTTTCTTT
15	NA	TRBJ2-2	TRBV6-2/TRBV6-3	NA	CASSYSKEIAGELFF	TGTGCCAGCAGTTACTCGAAGGAGATCGCCGGGGAGCTGTTTTTT
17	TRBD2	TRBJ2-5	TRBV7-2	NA	CASSLGLAGRLGETQYF	TGTGCCAGCAGCTTAGGGCTAGCGGGTCGGTTGGGAGAGACCCAGTACTTC
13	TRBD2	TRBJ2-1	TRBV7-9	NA	CASSLAGGEEQFF	TGTGCCAGCAGCTTAGCGGGAGGGGAAGAGCAGTTCTTC
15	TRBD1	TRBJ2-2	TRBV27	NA	CASSRTGPNTGELFF	TGTGCCAGCAGTCGGACAGGACCGAACACCGGGGAGCTGTTTTTT
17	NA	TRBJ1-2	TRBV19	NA	CASSIGQGGTYNYGYTF	TGTGCCAGTAGTATAGGTCAGGGCGGTACCTATAACTATGGCTACACCTTC
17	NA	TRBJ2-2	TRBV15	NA	CATSRDSQRRNTGELFF	TGTGCCACCAGCAGAGATTCCCAGCGGAGGAACACCGGGGAGCTGTTTTTT
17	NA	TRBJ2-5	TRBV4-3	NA	CASSQDRELTLGETQYF	TGCGCCAGCAGCCAAGATCGTGAGCTAACCCTGGGGGAGACCCAGTACTTC
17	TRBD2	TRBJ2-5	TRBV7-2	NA	CASSSEMAGARLRTQYF	TGTGCCAGCAGCTCGGAGATGGCGGGAGCGCGCTTAAGGACCCAGTACTTC
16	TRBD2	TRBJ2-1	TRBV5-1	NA	CASSRLGTSSSNEQFF	TGCGCCAGCAGTAGGCTTGGGACTAGCAGTTCAAATGAGCAGTTCTTC
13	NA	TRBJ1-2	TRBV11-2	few	CASSPDGLGGYTF	TGTGCCAGCAGCCCCGACGGCTTGGGAGGCTACACCTTC
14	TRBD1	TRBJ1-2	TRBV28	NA	CASSLDTGGYGYTF	TGTGCCAGCAGTTTAGACACAGGGGGCTATGGCTACACCTTC
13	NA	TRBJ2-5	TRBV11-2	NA	CASSPGTQETQYF	TGTGCCAGCAGCCCTGGGACACAAGAGACCCAGTACTTC
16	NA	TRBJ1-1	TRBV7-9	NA	CASSLPRGQLNTEAFF	TGTGCCAGCAGCCTACCGAGAGGACAGCTGAACACTGAAGCTTTCTTT
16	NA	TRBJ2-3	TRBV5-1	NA	CASRGRLSRGTDTQYF	TGCGCCAGCAGGGGGAGACTGTCCCGAGGCACAGATACGCAGTATTTT
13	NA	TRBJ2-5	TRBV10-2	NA	CASSQQGRETQYF	TGCGCCAGCAGTCAACAGGGTCGAGAGACCCAGTACTTC
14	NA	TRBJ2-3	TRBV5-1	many	CASSSGSEADTQYF	TGCGCCAGCAGTTCGGGATCCGAGGCAGATACGCAGTATTTT
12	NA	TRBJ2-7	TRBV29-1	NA	CSVEQLGGEQYF	TGCAGCGTTGAACAACTTGGGGGAGAGCAGTACTTC
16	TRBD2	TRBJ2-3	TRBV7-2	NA	CASSLYGGRNGDTQYF	TGTGCCAGCAGCTTATATGGCGGGAGAAACGGAGATACGCAGTATTTT
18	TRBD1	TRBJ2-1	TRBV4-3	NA	CASSQGPTGPTSYNEQFF	TGCGCCAGCAGCCAAGGCCCGACAGGGCCCACATCCTACAATGAGCAGTTCTTC
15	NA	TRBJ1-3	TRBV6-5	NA	CASSLSSYSGNTIYF	TGTGCCAGCAGCCTAAGTTCTTACTCTGGAAACACCATATATTTT
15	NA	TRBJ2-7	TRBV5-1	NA	CASSDGRNSVYEQYF	TGCGCCAGCAGCGACGGGCGAAACTCGGTCTACGAGCAGTACTTC
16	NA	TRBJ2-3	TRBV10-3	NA	CAISGDSGVGTDTQYF	TGTGCCATCAGTGGAGATTCTGGGGTAGGCACAGATACGCAGTATTTT
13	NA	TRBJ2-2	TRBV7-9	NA	CASSLGGTGELFF	TGTGCCAGCAGCTTAGGTGGCACCGGGGAGCTGTTTTTT
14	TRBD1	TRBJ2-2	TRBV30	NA	CASSGTGAAGELFF	TGTGCCTCCTCAGGCACAGGGGCCGCCGGGGAGCTGTTTTTT
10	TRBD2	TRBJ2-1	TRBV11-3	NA	CASGTSRQFF	TGTGCCAGCGGGACTAGTCGGCAGTTCTTC
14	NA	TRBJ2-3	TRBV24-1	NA	CATSERVPTDTQYF	TGTGCCACCAGTGAAAGGGTACCCACAGATACGCAGTATTTT